A selection of T cell receptor beta chains follows, all from one sample in a study of blood T cell repertoires in COVID-19. The repertoire was sequenced with immunoSEQ multiplex PCR; TCRdb's copy has only in-frame clones and lacks some. The sample has approximately 390,000 clones, almost 90% seen once. The sequenced material came from peripheral blood. The receptors come from a man aged 18 to 29 with active or convalescent COVID-19. CDR3s include the opening cysteine and the closing phenylalanine or tryptophan. D genes are given only for firm matches. Some rows mark clone size as missing; the rest say once, few, many or name a class of expanded clone.

v_call	j_call	clone_size	d_call	cdr3_aa	cdr3_nt
TRBV7-3	TRBJ1-5	.	.	CASSLSAGQPQHF	TGTGCCAGCAGCTTATCTGCAGGCCAGCCCCAGCATTTT
TRBV15	TRBJ2-1	.	TRBD2	CATSRESSGGYNEQFF	TGTGCCACCAGCAGAGAGTCTAGCGGGGGTTACAATGAGCAGTTCTTC
TRBV7-2	TRBJ2-3	.	TRBD2	CASSPILAGLTDTQYF	TGTGCCAGCAGCCCGATACTAGCGGGGCTCACAGATACGCAGTATTTT
TRBV9	TRBJ1-6	.	.	CASSVTDNNSPLHF	TGTGCCAGCAGCGTAACAGATAATAATTCACCCCTCCACTTT
TRBV10-3	TRBJ1-2	once	TRBD1	CAISDTGGDGYTF	TGTGCCATCAGTGACACAGGGGGCGATGGCTACACCTTC
TRBV7-2	TRBJ2-4	.	TRBD2	CASSLGFSGSQNIQYF	TGTGCCAGCAGCTTAGGGTTTAGCGGGAGTCAAAACATTCAGTACTTC
TRBV27	TRBJ2-7	.	.	CASSLSQGYEQYF	TGTGCCAGCAGTTTATCCCAGGGTTACGAGCAGTACTTC
TRBV10-2	TRBJ1-5	few	TRBD1	CASRQGDQPQHF	TGCGCCAGCAGACAGGGGGATCAGCCCCAGCATTTT
TRBV2	TRBJ2-1	.	.	CASREPFAYNEQFF	TGTGCCAGCAGGGAGCCTTTTGCCTACAATGAGCAGTTCTTC
TRBV9	TRBJ1-2	.	TRBD1	CASSVGTGLISNYGYTF	TGTGCCAGCAGCGTAGGGACAGGGCTTATTAGCAACTATGGCTACACCTTC
TRBV5-6	TRBJ2-7	.	TRBD1	CASYPGTGAYEQYF	TGTGCCAGCTACCCCGGGACAGGGGCCTACGAGCAATACTTC
TRBV18	TRBJ2-7	.	TRBD2	CASSYSGGTYEQYF	TGTGCCAGCTCATATAGCGGGGGGACCTACGAGCAGTACTTC
TRBV6-2/TRBV6-3	TRBJ1-2	.	.	CASSYSRQAAYGYTF	TGTGCCAGCAGTTACTCGCGACAGGCAGCCTATGGCTACACCTTC
TRBV10-3	TRBJ2-7	.	.	CAISEAAIGDYEQYF	TGTGCCATCAGTGAGGCTGCTATCGGAGATTACGAGCAGTACTTC
TRBV4-3	TRBJ2-1	.	TRBD2	CASSQSVAGGLFSYNEQFF	TGCGCCAGCAGCCAATCTGTAGCGGGAGGACTCTTCTCCTACAATGAGCAGTTCTTC
TRBV7-3	TRBJ2-5	.	.	CASSPLGYGWETQYF	TGTGCCAGCAGCCCCCTTGGATACGGGTGGGAGACCCAGTACTTC
TRBV5-1	TRBJ2-7	few	TRBD1	CASSPGTVDTYEQYF	TGCGCCAGCAGCCCCGGGACAGTAGACACCTACGAGCAGTACTTC
TRBV2	TRBJ1-1	.	TRBD1	CANGQGSLNTEAFF	TGTGCCAACGGACAGGGAAGCTTGAACACTGAAGCTTTCTTT
TRBV10-1	TRBJ1-5	.	TRBD1	CATSVDRGHQGSNQPQHF	TGCGCCACCAGTGTCGACAGGGGCCACCAAGGGAGCAATCAGCCCCAGCATTTT
TRBV7-2	TRBJ1-2	.	TRBD1	CASSTGTGRALEGYTF	TGTGCCAGCAGCACTGGGACAGGGAGGGCTTTGGAGGGCTACACCTTC
TRBV19	TRBJ1-1	once	TRBD1	CASTLDRDTEAFF	TGTGCCAGTACCTTGGACAGGGACACTGAAGCTTTCTTT
TRBV28	TRBJ2-1	.	.	CASSWRGLLLYNEQFF	TGTGCCAGCAGTTGGCGGGGACTCCTCCTCTACAATGAGCAGTTCTTC
TRBV11-2	TRBJ2-1	.	TRBD1	CASNQYRGSEQFF	TGTGCCAGCAACCAATACAGGGGCAGCGAGCAGTTCTTC
TRBV4-1	TRBJ2-1	.	TRBD2	CASSQGLAGGPDEQFF	TGCGCCAGCAGCCAAGGCCTAGCGGGAGGGCCAGATGAGCAGTTCTTC
TRBV29-1	TRBJ1-3	.	.	CSVEGQDTIYF	TGCAGCGTTGAGGGTCAGGACACCATATATTTT
TRBV24-1	TRBJ2-3	.	.	CATSDPSRSADTQYF	TGTGCCACCAGTGACCCCTCGCGGAGTGCGGATACGCAGTATTTT
TRBV10-2	TRBJ2-2	.	.	CASREARVGTGELFF	TGCGCCAGCAGAGAAGCCAGGGTGGGGACCGGGGAGCTGTTTTTT
TRBV7-2	TRBJ1-1	.	.	CASSIDMVGTEAFF	TGTGCCAGCAGCATAGACATGGTTGGCACTGAAGCTTTCTTT
TRBV28	TRBJ2-7	.	.	CASSFLGQSSYEQYF	TGTGCCAGCAGTTTCCTAGGACAGAGCTCCTACGAGCAGTACTTC
TRBV12-3/TRBV12-4	TRBJ2-1	.	TRBD2	CASSPRGGNEQFF	TGTGCCAGCAGTCCCCGCGGGGGGAATGAGCAGTTCTTC
TRBV7-7	TRBJ2-3	.	.	CASSLGLGDTQYF	TGTGCCAGCAGCTTGGGGCTAGGGGATACGCAGTATTTT
TRBV27	TRBJ2-7	.	.	CASSLQSTGSYEQYF	TGTGCCAGCAGTTTGCAATCAACAGGGTCCTACGAGCAGTACTTC
TRBV5-1	TRBJ1-1	.	.	CASSLEGVTEAFF	TGCGCCAGCAGTTTGGAGGGGGTCACTGAAGCTTTCTTT
TRBV28	TRBJ1-2	.	.	CATGEDGYTF	TGTGCTACCGGGGAAGATGGCTACACCTTC
TRBV9	TRBJ1-3	.	.	CASSVGGHPGNTIYF	TGTGCCAGCAGCGTAGGGGGGCACCCTGGAAACACCATATATTTT
TRBV6-5	TRBJ2-5	.	.	CASSYSTGWGETQYF	TGTGCCAGCAGTTACTCCACAGGTTGGGGTGAGACCCAGTACTTC
TRBV28	TRBJ1-4	few	TRBD1	CASSSRQGIDEKLFF	TGTGCCAGCAGTTCCCGACAGGGTATCGATGAAAAACTGTTTTTT
TRBV28	TRBJ2-7	.	.	CASTLVQGGQDEQYF	TGTGCCAGCACTTTAGTACAGGGCGGCCAGGACGAGCAGTACTTC
TRBV27	TRBJ1-2	.	TRBD1	CASSSLDRGAYGYTF	TGTGCCAGCAGTTCCCTGGACAGGGGGGCCTATGGCTACACCTTC
TRBV7-3	TRBJ2-1	once	.	CASSLIGDNEQFF	TGTGCCAGCAGCTTAATCGGGGACAATGAGCAGTTCTTC
TRBV7-3	TRBJ1-6	.	TRBD1	CASSLTPQGGNSPLHF	TGTGCCAGCAGCTTAACTCCGCAGGGGGGTAATTCACCCCTCCACTTT
TRBV27	TRBJ1-6	.	.	CASSFGNSPLHF	TGTGCCAGCAGTTTCGGGAATTCACCCCTCCACTTT
TRBV7-9	TRBJ2-7	.	TRBD1	CASSLAYTGGKRAAYEQYF	TGTGCCAGCAGCTTAGCGTATACAGGGGGCAAAAGAGCCGCCTACGAGCAGTACTTC
TRBV5-1	TRBJ2-1	.	TRBD2	CASSKTPTSDEQFF	TGCGCCAGCAGCAAAACCCCGACTAGCGATGAGCAGTTCTTC
TRBV29-1	TRBJ2-3	.	.	CSAQGGDTQYF	TGCAGCGCACAGGGTGGAGATACGCAGTATTTT
TRBV23-1	TRBJ2-7	.	.	CASIQFRSGVTYEQYF	TGCGCCAGCATTCAATTTCGGAGCGGAGTCACCTACGAGCAGTACTTC
TRBV28	TRBJ1-1	.	.	CASRRLGSEAFF	TGTGCCAGCAGAAGACTTGGATCTGAAGCTTTCTTT
TRBV5-1	TRBJ1-2	.	TRBD1	CASSLGDRGGYTF	TGCGCCAGCAGCTTGGGGGACAGGGGCGGCTACACCTTC
TRBV5-1	TRBJ1-1	.	TRBD1	CASRNRDRGHQNTEAFF	TGCGCCAGCAGAAACCGGGACAGGGGGCACCAGAACACTGAAGCTTTCTTT